Included here is one T cell receptor (beta chain) sequence, with context. These data come from a study of blood T cell repertoires in COVID-19. The protocol was immunoSEQ multiplex PCR, while the TCRdb copy is restricted to in-frame clones and leaves out a portion. The sample includes 90,000 to 110,000 clones, just under 90% of them seen just once. Sequenced material: peripheral blood. The TCR sequence derives from a human donor in a cohort sampled during active COVID-19.

The CDR3 loop is CASSFPTGPAYSNQPQHF. The CDR3 DNA reads as TGTGCCAGTAGTTTCCCGACAGGGCCGGCATATAGCAATCAGCCCCAGCATTTT. This chain links TRBV19 with TRBJ1-5; TRBD1 aligns across 7 bases. The CDR3 consists of 18 residues. Germline CDR1 LNHDA, CDR2 SQIVND (reference sequence). Germline trimming cut 5 bases from V and 0 bases from J; bases unmatched to any gene: 13. Full variable domain (rest looked up from reference TRBV19 and TRBJ1-5): DGGITQSPKYLFRKEGQNVTLSCEQNLNHDAMYWYRQDPGQGLRLIYYSQIVNDFQKGDIAEGYSVSREKKESFPLTVTSAQKNPTAFYLCASSFPTGPAYSNQPQHFGDGTRLSIL.